Listed here are 21 T cell receptor beta chains from one sample, sequenced in a study of early T cells in non-severe SARS-CoV-2 infection. TCRdb processed the 5' RACE reads anew with MiXCR; each CDR3 protein has one entry. The sample lists 95,000 to 110,000 distinct CDR3 sequences; 11% were seen once. What was sequenced was whole blood. Every receptor here comes from an adult who was a healthcare worker with PCR-confirmed SARS-CoV-2 infection or an uninfected control (not recorded which).

At least ten counts were recorded for this clonotype. The rearrangement uses TRBV12-3 or TRBV12-4 and TRBJ2-7; the D call may be TRBD1 or TRBD2 (5 bases each). Trimming took 5 bases from V and 4 from J, leaving 12 bases between them. This CDR3 is built from 13 residues. The CDR3 DNA reads TGTGCCAGCAGTAGAGAGGGGTCATACGAGCAGTACTTC. The encoded protein is CASSREGSYEQYF.

This clonotype was seen a handful of times. V gene TRBV29-1 combines with J gene TRBJ2-7, with D possibly matching TRBD1 (6 bases). Trimming took off 5 bases at V and 4 bases at J, with 15 bases between the two ends. Germline CDR1 reads SQVTM; CDR2 reads ANQGSEA. The CDR3 runs 13 residues. The CDR3 region has the DNA TGCAGCGTTATAAGGGGGAGTAGGTACGAGCAGTACTTC. The encoded protein is CSVIRGSRYEQYF.

This chain joins TRBV24-1 and TRBJ2-2; the D gene could be TRBD1 or TRBD2 (6 bases each). Germline V gives CDR1 KGHDR, CDR2 SFDVKD. V gave up 4 bases and J gave up 3 bases, with 20 bases separating them. The CDR3 has 18 amino acids. The CDR3 sequence: CATSELTPSGEDTGELFF. The DNA of the CDR3 is TGTGCCACCAGTGAACTGACCCCTTCAGGGGAGGACACCGGGGAGCTGTTTTTT.

This clonotype was seen at least ten times. The chain couples TRBV5-5 to TRBJ2-3; the D is unclear. From germline, CDR1 is SGHKS and CDR2 YYEKEE (reference sequence). V shed 4 bases and J shed 4 bases, with 19 bases lying between them. The CDR3 has 16 residues. CDR3 nucleotides: TGTGCCAGCAGCCCACGGCTTCAGGCCCTCGCAGATACGCAGTATTTT. Its translation is CASSPRLQALADTQYF.

V and J are TRBV7-2 and TRBJ1-1; D not certain. Germline CDR1 reads SGHTA; CDR2 reads FQGNSA. V was trimmed by 5 bases and J by 1 base, leaving 11 bases between them. CDR3 size: 14 residues. In DNA, the CDR3 is TGTGCCAGCAGCCACGGGGTCCAGAACACTGAAGCTTTCTTT. Its protein is CASSHGVQNTEAFF.

This clonotype was seen only a few times. This chain uses TRBV13 with TRBJ2-3; tentatively, D is TRBD2 (5 bases). V lost 3 bases and J 1 base, leaving 8 bases between the germline ends. Germline CDR1 reads PRHDT; CDR2 reads FYEKMQ (reference sequence). This CDR3 is built from 14 residues. The CDR3 loop is CASSLDSGTDTQYF. CDR3 coding DNA: TGTGCCAGCAGCTTGGACTCAGGCACAGATACGCAGTATTTT.

The V gene is TRBV27, the J gene TRBJ2-7; 7 bases agree with TRBD1. This CDR3 is built from 13 residues. The germline gives CDR1 MNHEY, CDR2 SMNVEV (reference sequence). The ends lost 3 bases at V and 5 bases at J; junction bases unmatched: 4. The CDR3 reads CASSLTGSNEQYF. DNA of the CDR3: TGTGCCAGCAGTTTGACAGGGAGCAACGAGCAGTACTTC.

As for this clonotype: This may arise from a read error, as a much more abundant clone is one base away. The CDR3 does not end in the conserved phenylalanine or tryptophan, so this is likely a read error. The V gene is TRBV5-6, the J gene TRBJ1-1; D not certain. Trimming took off 1 base at V and 4 bases at J, with 14 bases between the two ends. This CDR3 is built from 15 residues. The germline V gene encodes CDR1 SGHDT and CDR2 YYEEEE. This chain's CDR3 is CASSLLRLRSTEAFS. The CDR3 DNA reads as TGTGCCAGCAGCTTGCTCCGACTCAGGTCCACTGAAGCTTTCTCT.

The V and J genes are TRBV7-2 and TRBJ2-3; D might be TRBD2 (5 bases). Trimming left V 7 bases short and J 6 bases short, with 14 bases between. The CDR3 runs 13 residues. Germline CDR1 and CDR2: SGHTA and FQGNSA. CDR3 in DNA: TGTGCCAGCACCAAAAGGGAGACTGATACGCAGTATTTT. Translation gives CASTKRETDTQYF.

This clonotype was picked up many times. The chain carries TRBV12-3 or TRBV12-4 and TRBJ1-3; no firm D call. CDR3 length: 11 residues. Trimming took off 7 bases at V and 4 bases at J, with 5 bases between the two ends. The CDR3 protein is CASISGNTIYF. CDR3 DNA: TGTGCCAGCATCTCGGGAAACACCATATATTTT.

This clonotype was detected a few times. The gene calls are TRBV12-3 or TRBV12-4 and TRBJ1-1; D is perhaps TRBD1 (6 bases). The germline V and J ends were trimmed by 5 bases and 11 bases, with 18 bases remaining between them. CDR3 length: 13 residues. CDR3 sequence: CASSPRQARLAFF. The CDR3 coding sequence is TGTGCCAGCAGTCCCCGACAGGCCCGGCTTGCTTTCTTT.

At least ten counts were recorded for this clonotype. The chain couples TRBV7-2 to TRBJ2-5; D gene ambiguous. The V gene's germline CDR1 is SGHTA and CDR2 FQGNSA. Between the trimmed V and J ends, which lost 2 bases and 5 bases, there was a span of 12 bases. This CDR3 comprises 14 residues. CDR3 nucleotide sequence: TGTGCCAGCAGCTTAAATAGTGGGGTGGAGACCCAGTACTTC. This sequence encodes CASSLNSGVETQYF.

This clonotype was counted once. The chain joins TRBV20-1 to TRBJ2-1, with D perhaps matching TRBD2 (6 bases). Germline V gene sequence: CDR1 DFQATT, CDR2 SNEGSKA (reference sequence). The CDR3 covers 15 residues. V lost 4 bases to trimming and J lost 1 base, with 14 bases between them. CDR3 in amino acids: CSATRDFLSYNEQFF. DNA of the CDR3: TGCAGTGCTACCCGGGACTTCCTGTCCTACAATGAGCAGTTCTTC.

This clonotype was detected ten times or more. CDR3 sequence: CATSRRLAVTGELFF. The CDR3 region has the DNA TGTGCCACCAGTAGAAGACTAGCGGTCACCGGGGAGCTGTTTTTT. J is TRBJ2-2 and V is TRBV15; 9 bases map to TRBD2. The J segment lost 4 bases and the V segment lost 6 bases, leaving 6 bases of the junction unmatched. CDR1 and CDR2 (germline): LNHNV, YYDKDF (reference sequence). The CDR3 is made up of 15 amino acids.

This chain connects TRBV20-1 to TRBJ2-1, with TRBD1 as a possible D gene (6 bases). There are 13 residues in the CDR3. V lost 5 bases to trimming and J lost 2 bases, with 10 bases between them. Germline V gene lookup returns CDR1 DFQATT and CDR2 SNEGSKA (reference sequence). The CDR3 spells CSALDRTYNEQFF. The CDR3 nucleotides are TGCAGTGCTCTCGACAGGACCTACAATGAGCAGTTCTTC.

At least ten counts were recorded for this clonotype. The chain is built from TRBV14 and TRBJ2-4; D unresolved. Trimming shortened V by 2 bases and J by 0 bases, and 11 bases separated the two germline ends. The CDR3 covers 16 residues. Germline CDR1 SGHDN, CDR2 FVKESK. CDR3 residues: CASSQTTSLAKNIQYF. CDR3 sequence (DNA): TGTGCCAGCAGCCAAACAACCAGCCTAGCCAAAAACATTCAGTACTTC.

The chain has TRBV7-2 and TRBJ2-3; TRBD2 agrees at 11 bases. The CDR3 covers 15 residues. V shed 5 bases, J shed 4 bases, and the junction held 5 bases outside the gene matches. Per the germline V gene, CDR1 is SGHTA and CDR2 is FQGNSA. For the CDR3, the DNA is TGTGCCAGCAGCGTTAGCGGGAGGGGCGCAGATACGCAGTATTTT. Residues: CASSVSGRGADTQYF.

This clonotype was recorded at least ten times. The chain has TRBV7-8 and TRBJ1-1; D call uncertain. CDR1 is SGHVS and CDR2 is FQNEAQ in the germline V gene. The CDR3 spans 14 residues. Trimming stripped 2 bases from V and 1 base from J, with 8 bases between. Here the CDR3 DNA reads TGTGCCAGCAGCTTACCCCGCACGAACACTGAAGCTTTCTTT. This gives the protein CASSLPRTNTEAFF. The variable domain in full, with the rest retrieved from reference TRBV7-8 and TRBJ1-1, is GAGVSQSPRYKVAKRGQDVALRCDPISGHVSLFWYQQALGQGPEFLTYFQNEAQLDKSGLPSDRFFAERPEGSVSTLKIQRTQQEDSAVYLCASSLPRTNTEAFFGQGTRLTVV.

This clonotype appeared many times. In DNA, the CDR3 is TGCGCCAGCAGCCAAGAATGGGGGGCCTACGAGCAGTACTTC. Its protein is CASSQEWGAYEQYF. The chain recombines TRBV4-1 with TRBJ2-7, with D possibly being TRBD2 (6 bases). Germline V CDR1 and CDR2: MGHRA, YSYEKL. V lost 0 bases and J lost 2, with 8 bases in between. CDR3 length equals 14 residues.

As for this clonotype: Just one base apart from a much larger clone, this may be a read error. The chain combines TRBV7-3 with TRBJ2-4; D remains unclear. From germline, CDR1 is SGHTA and CDR2 FQGTGA. This CDR3 has 15 residues. CDR3 coding DNA: TGTGTCAGCAGCTTATTGGGGATAGACAAAAACATTCAGTACTTC. It codes for CVSSLLGIDKNIQYF.

This clonotype was observed a few times. The chain combines TRBV6-2 or TRBV6-3 with TRBJ2-7; TRBD2 matches 8 bases. Trimming cost V 5 bases and J 3 bases; bases outside gene matches: 6. This CDR3 has 14 residues. Germline values: CDR1 MNHEY, CDR2 SVGEGT. The chain's CDR3 is CASSPPGLVYEQYF. The CDR3 DNA is TGTGCCAGCAGTCCACCGGGACTAGTCTACGAGCAGTACTTC.